This record covers a single T cell receptor beta chain. The target antigen is unknown. A single record per CDR3 protein comes from TCRdb applying MiXCR to the RT-PCR reads. The table has a few hundred thousand distinct CDR3 sequences, 12% seen once. V lost 4 bases to trimming and J lost 5 bases, with 14 bases between them. Germline loops: CDR1 SEHNR, CDR2 FQNEAQ (reference sequence). This CDR3 contains 14 residues. The sample belongs to a study of response to subunit inactivated influenza vaccine. Study outcomes and limitations: Each seasonal influenza vaccination recruits few new T cells, the authors suggested.

Sequencing used non-naive T cells sorted from PBMCs, obtained approximately 15 days before vaccination. The sequence derives from a man aged 50-59 years who received an inactivated influenza vaccine. The V call is TRBV7-9, the J call TRBJ1-1; D gene unclear. CDR3 nucleotide sequence: TGTGCCAGCAGCTCCTCCGGCGGTGGAACTGAAGCTTTCTTT. It is translated as CASSSSGGGTEAFF.